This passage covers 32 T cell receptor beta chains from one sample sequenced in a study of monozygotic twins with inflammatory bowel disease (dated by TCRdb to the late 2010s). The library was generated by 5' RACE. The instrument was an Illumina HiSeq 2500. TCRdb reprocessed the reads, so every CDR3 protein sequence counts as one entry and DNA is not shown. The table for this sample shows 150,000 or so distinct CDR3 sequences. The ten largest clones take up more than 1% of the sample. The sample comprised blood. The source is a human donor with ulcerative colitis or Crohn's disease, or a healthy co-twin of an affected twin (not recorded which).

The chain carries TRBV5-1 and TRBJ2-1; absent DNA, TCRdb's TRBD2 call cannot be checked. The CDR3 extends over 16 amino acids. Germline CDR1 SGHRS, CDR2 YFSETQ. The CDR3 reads CASSLAWGGSYNEQFF.

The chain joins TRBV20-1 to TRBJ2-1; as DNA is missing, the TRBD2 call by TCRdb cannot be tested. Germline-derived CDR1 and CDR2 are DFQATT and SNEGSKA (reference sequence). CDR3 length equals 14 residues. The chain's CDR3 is CSLITGLAANEQFF.

This CDR3 reads CASSLLAGGADLTGELFF. The chain recombines TRBV11-2 with TRBJ2-2; TCRdb picks TRBD2, but there is no DNA to check that call. There are 18 residues in the CDR3. CDR1 is SGHAT and CDR2 is FQNNGV in the germline V gene.

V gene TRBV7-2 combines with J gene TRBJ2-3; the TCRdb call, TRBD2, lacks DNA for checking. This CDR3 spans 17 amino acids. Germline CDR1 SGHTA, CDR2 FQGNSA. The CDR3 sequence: CASSLEASGGSVDTQYF.

This CDR3 reads CASSASRRADSYGYTF. The chain carries TRBV19 and TRBJ1-2. The CDR3 is made up of 16 amino acids. CDR1 is LNHDA and CDR2 is SQIVND in the germline V gene (reference sequence).

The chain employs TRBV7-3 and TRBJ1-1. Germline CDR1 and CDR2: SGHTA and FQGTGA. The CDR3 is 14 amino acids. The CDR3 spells CASSLTRGNTEAFF.

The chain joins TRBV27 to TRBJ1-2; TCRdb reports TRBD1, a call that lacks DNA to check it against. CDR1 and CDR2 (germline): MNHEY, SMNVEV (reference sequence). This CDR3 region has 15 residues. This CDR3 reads CASRTGTSANYGYTF.

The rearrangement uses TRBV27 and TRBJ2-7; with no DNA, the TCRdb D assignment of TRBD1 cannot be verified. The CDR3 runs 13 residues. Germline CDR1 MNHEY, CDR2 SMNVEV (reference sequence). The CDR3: CASSFKKTGEQYF.

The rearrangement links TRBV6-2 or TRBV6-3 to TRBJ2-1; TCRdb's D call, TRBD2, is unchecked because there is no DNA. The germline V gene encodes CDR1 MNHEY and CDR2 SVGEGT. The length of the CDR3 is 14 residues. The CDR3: CATGPGLAYNEQFF.

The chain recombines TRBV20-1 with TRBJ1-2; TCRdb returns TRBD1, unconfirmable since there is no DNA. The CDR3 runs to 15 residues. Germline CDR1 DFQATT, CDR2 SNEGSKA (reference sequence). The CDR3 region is CSAWTGERLDYGYTF.

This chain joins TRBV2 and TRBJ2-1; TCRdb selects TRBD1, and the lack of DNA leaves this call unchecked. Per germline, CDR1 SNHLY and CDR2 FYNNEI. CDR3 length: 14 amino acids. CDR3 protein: CASRSRAAYNEQFF.

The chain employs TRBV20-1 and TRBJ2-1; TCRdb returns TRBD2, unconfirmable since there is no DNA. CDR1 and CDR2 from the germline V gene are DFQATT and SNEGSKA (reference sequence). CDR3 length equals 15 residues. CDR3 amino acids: CSARTSGKTYNEQFF.

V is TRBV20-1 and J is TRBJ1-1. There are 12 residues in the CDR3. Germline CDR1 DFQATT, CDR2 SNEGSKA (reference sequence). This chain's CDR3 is CSASSVNTEAFF.

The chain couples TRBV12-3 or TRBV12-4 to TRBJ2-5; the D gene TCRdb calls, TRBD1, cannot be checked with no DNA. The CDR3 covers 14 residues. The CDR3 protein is CARRWGESQETQYF.

CDR3 region: CASRQGTSGTSRSYEQYF. This chain connects TRBV28 to TRBJ2-7; TCRdb reports TRBD2, a call that lacks DNA to check it against. The CDR3 contains 18 residues. CDR1 and CDR2 from the germline V gene are MDHEN and SYDVKM.

The CDR3 here is CASSYSSSTNTEAFF. The chain uses TRBV6-2 or TRBV6-3 and TRBJ1-1. Germline V gives CDR1 MNHEY, CDR2 SVGEGT. This CDR3 has 15 amino acids.

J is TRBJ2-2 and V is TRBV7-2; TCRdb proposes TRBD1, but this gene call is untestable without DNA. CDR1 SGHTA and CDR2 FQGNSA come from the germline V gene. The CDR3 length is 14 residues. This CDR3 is CASSLGRETGELFF.

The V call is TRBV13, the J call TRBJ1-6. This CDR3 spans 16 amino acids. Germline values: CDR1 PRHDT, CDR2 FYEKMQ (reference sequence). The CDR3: CASSSRTASYNSPLHF.

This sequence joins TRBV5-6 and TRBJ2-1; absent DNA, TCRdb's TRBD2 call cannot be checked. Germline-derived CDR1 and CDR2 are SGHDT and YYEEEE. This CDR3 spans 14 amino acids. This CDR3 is CASSRGLKNNEQFF.

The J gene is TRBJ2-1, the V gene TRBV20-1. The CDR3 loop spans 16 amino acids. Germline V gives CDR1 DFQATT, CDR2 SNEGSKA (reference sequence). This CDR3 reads CSARRTLAGTYNEQFF.

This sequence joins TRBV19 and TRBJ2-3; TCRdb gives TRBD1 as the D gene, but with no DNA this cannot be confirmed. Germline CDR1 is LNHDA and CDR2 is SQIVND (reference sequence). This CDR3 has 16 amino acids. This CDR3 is CASSILGGQPTDTQYF.

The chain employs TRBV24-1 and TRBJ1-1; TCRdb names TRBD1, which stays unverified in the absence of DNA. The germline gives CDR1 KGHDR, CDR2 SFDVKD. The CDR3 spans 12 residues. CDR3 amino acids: CATSRGDYEAFF.

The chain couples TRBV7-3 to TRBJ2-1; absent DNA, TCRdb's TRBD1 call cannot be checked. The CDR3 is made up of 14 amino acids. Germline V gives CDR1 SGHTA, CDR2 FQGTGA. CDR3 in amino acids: CASSKWTGETEQFF.

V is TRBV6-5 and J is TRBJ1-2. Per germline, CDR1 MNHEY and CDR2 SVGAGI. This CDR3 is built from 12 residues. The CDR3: CASSTGLYGYTF.

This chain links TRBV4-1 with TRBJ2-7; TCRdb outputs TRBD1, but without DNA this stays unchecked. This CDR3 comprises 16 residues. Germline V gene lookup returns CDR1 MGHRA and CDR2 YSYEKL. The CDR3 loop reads CASSQGVIGSPYEQYF.

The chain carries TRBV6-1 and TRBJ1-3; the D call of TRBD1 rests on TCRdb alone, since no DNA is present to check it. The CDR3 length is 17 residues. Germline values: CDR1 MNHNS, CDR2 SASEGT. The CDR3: CASVTFSGTLSGNTIYF.

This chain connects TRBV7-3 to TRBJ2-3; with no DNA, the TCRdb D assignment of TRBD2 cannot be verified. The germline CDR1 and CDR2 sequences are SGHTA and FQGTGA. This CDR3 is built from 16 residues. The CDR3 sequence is CASSAQSGRETDTQYF.

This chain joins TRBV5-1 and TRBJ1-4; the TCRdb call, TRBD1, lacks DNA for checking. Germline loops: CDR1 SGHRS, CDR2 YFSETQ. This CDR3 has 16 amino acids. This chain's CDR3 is CASSQALQGYNEKLFF.

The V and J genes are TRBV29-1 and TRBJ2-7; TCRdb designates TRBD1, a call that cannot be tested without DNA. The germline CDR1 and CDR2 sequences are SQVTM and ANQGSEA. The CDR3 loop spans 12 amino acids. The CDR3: CSGTGDSNEQYF.

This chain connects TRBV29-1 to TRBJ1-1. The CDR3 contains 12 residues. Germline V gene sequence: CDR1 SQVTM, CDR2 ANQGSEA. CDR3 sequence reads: CSVQKGITEAFF. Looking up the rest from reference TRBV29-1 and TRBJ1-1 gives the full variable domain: SAVISQKPSRDICQRGTSLTIQCQVDSQVTMMFWYRQQPGQSLTLIATANQGSEATYESGFVIDKFPISRPNLTFSTLTVSNMSPEDSSIYLCSVQKGITEAFFGQGTRLTVV.

This chain's CDR3 is CASSLRQDNQPQHF. This chain joins TRBV28 and TRBJ1-5; TCRdb's D call of TRBD1 is untestable without DNA. Per the germline V gene, CDR1 is MDHEN and CDR2 is SYDVKM. This CDR3 contains 14 residues.

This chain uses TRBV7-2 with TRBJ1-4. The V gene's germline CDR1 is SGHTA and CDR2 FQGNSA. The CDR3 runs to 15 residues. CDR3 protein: CASSLVGLANEKLFF.